The clone carrying this T cell receptor beta chain showed up many times. Its matching antigen is unknown. The CDR3 totals 14 residues. Germline lookup yields CDR1 MNHNY and CDR2 SVGAGI (reference sequence). Trimming took off 11 bases at V and 0 bases at J, with 13 bases between the two ends. This record comes from a study of shared clonotypes between healthy human individuals. Findings of the study overall: Sampling involved blood alone; tissue repertoires likely differ. The four-donor shared clonotypes exceeded non-shared clonotypes in generation probability, with non-shared ones scoring lower. Sharing across a handful of donors was seen in 4.5% to 6.5% of naive CD4 clonotypes.

Several immunoSEQ plates received, in even portions, the genomic DNA of each subset. Repertoires were generated with immunoSEQ multiplex PCR, while TCRdb's copy carries only in-frame clones and drops some. Of about 1.1 million clones listed, 70% to 85% are singletons. The TCR was taken from a man aged 18 to 35 in good health. Some clones in this sample may be carry-over from other donors' samples. The chain links TRBV6-6 to TRBJ2-2, with D hard to call. Sequencing used memory CD4+ T cells from PBMCs. Documented subset: CD45RA-negative fraction. The CDR3 region has the DNA TGTGCCTGCCAGGCTCAGTCGAACACCGGGGAGCTGTTTTTT. Translation gives CACQAQSNTGELFF.